One and the same sample provided the 6 T cell receptor beta chains below, sequenced in a study of blood T cells in healthy people across ages. PCR was performed a second time for 7 to 11 cycles using a sample-barcoded 5' primer and a J-beta primer mix. TCRdb re-called the 5' RACE reads with MiXCR, one entry per CDR3 protein. This table has around 1,100,000 distinct CDR3 sequences, approximately 38% appearing once. Sequencing was done on a sample of blood. All receptors derive from a man between 18 and 29 years old in good health.

J is TRBJ1-4 and V is TRBV3-1; a possible D gene is TRBD1 (5 bases). V shed 4 bases and J shed 5 bases, with 14 bases lying between them. The CDR3 is 15 residues long. Germline CDR1 and CDR2: LGHDT and YNNKEL (reference sequence). CDR3 nucleotides: TGTGCCAGCAGCCCTCGTCCCGGGGCAAATGAAAAACTGTTTTTT. It yields the protein CASSPRPGANEKLFF.

This clonotype appeared a few times. This sequence joins TRBV27 and TRBJ1-2, with D uncertain. From germline, CDR1 is MNHEY and CDR2 SMNVEV (reference sequence). Trimming pared 6 bases from V and 2 bases from J, leaving 10 bases between. The CDR3 has 13 residues. The CDR3, as DNA: TGTGCCAGCAGAGGGCAGAGGAACTATGGCTACACCTTC. Encoded protein: CASRGQRNYGYTF.

As for this clonotype: As the CDR3 is not closed by the conserved phenylalanine or tryptophan, this likely results from a read error. The chain carries TRBV10-3 and TRBJ1-1; weak D call: TRBD1 (6 bases). Trimming took 2 bases from V and 0 from J, leaving 13 bases between them. CDR3 length equals 16 residues. Germline V CDR1 and CDR2: ENHRY, SYGVKD. The CDR3 DNA reads as TGTGCCATCAGTGAGAGACAGGCAAATTTGAACACTGAAGCTTTCCTT. Amino acids: CAISERQANLNTEAFL.

The chain employs TRBV7-6 and TRBJ2-2; D not resolved. Germline V gene lookup returns CDR1 SGHVS and CDR2 FNYEAQ. Between the trimmed V and J ends, which lost 6 bases and 0 bases, there was a span of 8 bases. The CDR3 totals 14 residues. CDR3 amino acids: CASSSVPNTGELFF. CDR3 sequence (DNA): TGTGCCAGCAGTTCCGTTCCGAACACCGGGGAGCTGTTTTTT. Using reference TRBV7-6 and TRBJ2-2 for the parts outside the CDR3, the full variable domain is GAGVSQSPRYKVTKRGQDVALRCDPISGHVSLYWYRQALGQGPEFLTYFNYEAQQDKSGLPNDRFSAERPEGSISTLTIQRTEQRDSAMYRCASSSVPNTGELFFGEGSRLTVL.

The rearrangement joins TRBV7-3 to TRBJ1-1; a weak D match, TRBD1 (5 bases). CDR1 and CDR2 from the germline V gene are SGHTA and FQGTGA. Trimming removed 4 bases from V and 1 base from J, with 10 bases in between. The CDR3 contains 14 residues. DNA for the CDR3: TGTGCCAGCAGCTCGACGACAGCGAACACTGAAGCTTTCTTT. Translated: CASSSTTANTEAFF. Based on the CDR3 plus reference TRBV7-3 and TRBJ1-1, the full variable domain is GAGVSQTPSNKVTEKGKYVELRCDPISGHTALYWYRQSLGQGPEFLIYFQGTGAADDSGLPNDRFFAVRPEGSVSTLKIQRTERGDSAVYLCASSSTTANTEAFFGQGTRLTVV.

This chain uses TRBV5-1 with TRBJ1-1; maybe TRBD1 (6 bases). The CDR3 has 15 residues. V was clipped by 6 bases and J by 7 bases, with 22 bases between them. Germline assignment: CDR1 SGHRS and CDR2 YFSETQ. The CDR3 protein is CASTEQTGQYFEAFF. In DNA, the CDR3 is TGCGCCAGCACCGAACAGACAGGCCAGTACTTTGAAGCTTTCTTT.